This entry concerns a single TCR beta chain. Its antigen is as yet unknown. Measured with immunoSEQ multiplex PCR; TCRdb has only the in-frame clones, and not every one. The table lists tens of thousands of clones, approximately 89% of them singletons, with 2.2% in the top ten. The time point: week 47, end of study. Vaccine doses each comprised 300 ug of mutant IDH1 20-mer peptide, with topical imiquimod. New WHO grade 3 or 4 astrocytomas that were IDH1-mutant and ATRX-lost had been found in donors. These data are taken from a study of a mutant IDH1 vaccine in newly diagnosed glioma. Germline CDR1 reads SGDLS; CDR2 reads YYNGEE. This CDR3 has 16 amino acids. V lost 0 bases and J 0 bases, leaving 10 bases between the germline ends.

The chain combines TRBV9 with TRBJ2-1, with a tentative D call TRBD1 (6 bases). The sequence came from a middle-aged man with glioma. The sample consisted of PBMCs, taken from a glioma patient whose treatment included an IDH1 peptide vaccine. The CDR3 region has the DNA TGTGCCAGCAGCGTAGTTGGGGGCAGCTCCTACAATGAGCAGTTCTTC. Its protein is CASSVVGGSSYNEQFF.